This TCR beta chain was obtained from a study of PD-1 blockade in mismatch repair-deficient tumors. This CDR3 is built from 14 residues. Trimming removed 5 bases at V and 0 bases at J, with 6 bases between. From germline, CDR1 is SGHRS and CDR2 YFSETQ. This clone was found once. Profiled with immunoSEQ multiplex PCR; TCRdb holds only in-frame clones, not every one. This sample has around 18,000 clones, with 84% found just once. The sequence came from an adult with mismatch repair-deficient cancer. Sequenced here: PBMCs, sampled 22 to 25 weeks after starting pembrolizumab. The V call is TRBV5-1, the J call TRBJ2-6; the D is unclear. For the CDR3, the DNA is TGCGCCAGCAGTAAGAGCTCTGGGGCCAACGTCCTGACTTTC. This gives the protein CASSKSSGANVLTF.